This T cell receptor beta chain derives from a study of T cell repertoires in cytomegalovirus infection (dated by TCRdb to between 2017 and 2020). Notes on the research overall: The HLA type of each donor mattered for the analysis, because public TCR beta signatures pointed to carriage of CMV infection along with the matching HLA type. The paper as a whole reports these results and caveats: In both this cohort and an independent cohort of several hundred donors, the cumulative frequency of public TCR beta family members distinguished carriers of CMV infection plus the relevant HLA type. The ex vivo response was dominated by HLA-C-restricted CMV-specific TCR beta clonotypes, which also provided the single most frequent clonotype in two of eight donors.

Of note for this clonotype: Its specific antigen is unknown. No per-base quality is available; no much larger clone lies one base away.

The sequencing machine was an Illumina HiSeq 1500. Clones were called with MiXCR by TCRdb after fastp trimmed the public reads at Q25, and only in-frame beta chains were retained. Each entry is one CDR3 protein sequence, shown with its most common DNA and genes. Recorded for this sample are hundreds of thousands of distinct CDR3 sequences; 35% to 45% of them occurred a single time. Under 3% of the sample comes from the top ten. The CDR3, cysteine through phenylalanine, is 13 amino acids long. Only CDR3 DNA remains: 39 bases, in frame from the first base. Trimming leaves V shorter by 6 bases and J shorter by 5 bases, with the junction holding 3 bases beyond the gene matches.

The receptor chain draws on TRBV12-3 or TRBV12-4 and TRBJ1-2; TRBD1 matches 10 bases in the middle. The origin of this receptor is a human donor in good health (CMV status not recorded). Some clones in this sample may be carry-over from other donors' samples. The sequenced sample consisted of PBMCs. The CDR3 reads CASRGTGVYGYTF. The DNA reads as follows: TGTGCCAGCAGAGGGACAGGGGTGTATGGCTACACCTTC.